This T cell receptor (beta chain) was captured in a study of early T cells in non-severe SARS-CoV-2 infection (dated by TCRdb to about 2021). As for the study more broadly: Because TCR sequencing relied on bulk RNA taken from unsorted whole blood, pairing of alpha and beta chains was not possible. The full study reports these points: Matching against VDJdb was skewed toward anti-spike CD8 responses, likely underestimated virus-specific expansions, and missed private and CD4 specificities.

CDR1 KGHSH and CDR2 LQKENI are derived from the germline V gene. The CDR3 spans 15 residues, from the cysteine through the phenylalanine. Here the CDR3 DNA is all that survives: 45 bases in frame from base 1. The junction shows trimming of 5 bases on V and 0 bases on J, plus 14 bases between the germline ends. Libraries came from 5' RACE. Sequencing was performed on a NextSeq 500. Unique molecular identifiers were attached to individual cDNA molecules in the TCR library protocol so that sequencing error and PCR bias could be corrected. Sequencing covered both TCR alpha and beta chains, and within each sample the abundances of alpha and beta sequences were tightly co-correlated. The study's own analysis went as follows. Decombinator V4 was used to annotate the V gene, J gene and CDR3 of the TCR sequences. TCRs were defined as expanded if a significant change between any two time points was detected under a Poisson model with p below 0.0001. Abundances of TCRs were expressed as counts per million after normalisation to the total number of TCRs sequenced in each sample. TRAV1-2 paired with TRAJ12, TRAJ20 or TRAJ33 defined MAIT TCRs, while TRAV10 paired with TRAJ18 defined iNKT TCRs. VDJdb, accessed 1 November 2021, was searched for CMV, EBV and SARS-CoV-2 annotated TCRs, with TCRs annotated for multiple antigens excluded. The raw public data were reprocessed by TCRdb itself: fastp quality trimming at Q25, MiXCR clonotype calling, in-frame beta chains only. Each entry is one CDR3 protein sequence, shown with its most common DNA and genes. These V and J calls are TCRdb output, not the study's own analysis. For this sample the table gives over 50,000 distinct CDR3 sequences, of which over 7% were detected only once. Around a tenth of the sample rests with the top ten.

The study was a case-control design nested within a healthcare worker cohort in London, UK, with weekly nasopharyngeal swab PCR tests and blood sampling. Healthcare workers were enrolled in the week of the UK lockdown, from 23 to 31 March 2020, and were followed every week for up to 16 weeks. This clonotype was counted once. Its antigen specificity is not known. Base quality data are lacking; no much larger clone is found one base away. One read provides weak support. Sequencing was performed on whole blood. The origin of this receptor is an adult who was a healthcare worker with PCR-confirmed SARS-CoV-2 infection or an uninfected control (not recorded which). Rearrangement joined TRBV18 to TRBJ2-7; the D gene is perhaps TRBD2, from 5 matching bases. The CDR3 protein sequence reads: CASSEFPGSSYEQYF. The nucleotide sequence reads TGTGCCAGCTCAGAGTTTCCGGGATCCTCCTACGAGCAGTACTTC.